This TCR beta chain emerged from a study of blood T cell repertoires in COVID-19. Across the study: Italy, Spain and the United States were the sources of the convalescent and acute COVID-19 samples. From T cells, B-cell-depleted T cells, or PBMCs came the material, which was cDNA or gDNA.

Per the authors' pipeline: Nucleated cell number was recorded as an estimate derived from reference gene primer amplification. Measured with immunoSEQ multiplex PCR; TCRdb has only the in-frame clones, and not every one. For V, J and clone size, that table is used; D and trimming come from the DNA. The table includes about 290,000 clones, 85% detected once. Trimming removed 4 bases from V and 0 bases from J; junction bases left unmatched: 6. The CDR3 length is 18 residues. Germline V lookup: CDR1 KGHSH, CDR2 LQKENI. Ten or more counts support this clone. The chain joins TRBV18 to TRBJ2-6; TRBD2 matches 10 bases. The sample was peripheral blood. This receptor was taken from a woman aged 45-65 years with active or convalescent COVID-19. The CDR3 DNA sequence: TGTGCCAGCTCACGTGACACTAGCGGGATCTCTGGGGCCAACGTCCTGACTTTC. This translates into CASSRDTSGISGANVLTF.